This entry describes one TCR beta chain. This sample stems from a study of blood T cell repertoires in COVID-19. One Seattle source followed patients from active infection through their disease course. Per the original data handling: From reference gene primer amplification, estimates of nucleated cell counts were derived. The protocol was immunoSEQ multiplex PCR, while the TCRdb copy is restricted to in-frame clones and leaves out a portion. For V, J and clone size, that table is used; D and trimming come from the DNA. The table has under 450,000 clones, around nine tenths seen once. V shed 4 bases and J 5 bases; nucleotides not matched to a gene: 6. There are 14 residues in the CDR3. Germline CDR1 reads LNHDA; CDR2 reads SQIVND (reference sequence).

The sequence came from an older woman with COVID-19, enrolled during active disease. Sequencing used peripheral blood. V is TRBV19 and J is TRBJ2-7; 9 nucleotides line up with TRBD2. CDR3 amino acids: CASSTSGGINEQYF. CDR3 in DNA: TGTGCCAGTAGTACGAGCGGGGGGATCAACGAGCAGTACTTC.